Listed below are T cell receptor beta chains from one sample, sequenced in a study of CD8 T cells in Susac syndrome. TCRdb reanalysed the immunoSEQ multiplex PCR reads using MiXCR and keeps one entry per CDR3 protein. The sample records 100,000 to 150,000 distinct CDR3 sequences, approximately 79% being singletons. The source material was CD8+ T cells from PBMCs. These receptor sequences come from a human donor with multiple sclerosis. Each CDR3 is given with its conserved first and last residue. D genes are given only for firm matches. Size is omitted from some rows. Given values are once, few, many or a class for expanded clones.

J,V,D,size,DNA,CDR3
TRBJ2-3,TRBV7-8,NA,NA,TGTGCCAGCAGGTACTTCGCGGACACAGATACGCAGTATTTT,CASRYFADTDTQYF
TRBJ2-3,TRBV24-1,NA,NA,TGTGCCACCAGTGGGACAGCGGGCTTGGCAGATACGCAGTATTTT,CATSGTAGLADTQYF
TRBJ2-1,TRBV2,NA,NA,TGTGCCAGCAGTGAGGCCAGAAACAATGAGCAGTTCTTC,CASSEARNNEQFF
TRBJ2-6,TRBV14,NA,NA,TGTGCCAGCAGAGCCTCCGCTGGGAATGGGGCCAACGTCCTGACTTTC,CASRASAGNGANVLTF
TRBJ2-2,TRBV3-1,NA,NA,TGTGCCAGCAGCCAAGTTTTATGGGAGGAGAATACCGGGGAGCTGTTTTTT,CASSQVLWEENTGELFF
TRBJ2-1,TRBV6-2/TRBV6-3,NA,NA,TGTGCCAGCAGTTTGGGGTTCTACAATGAGCAGTTCTTC,CASSLGFYNEQFF
TRBJ1-1,TRBV20-1,NA,NA,TGCAGTGCTAGATGGGTCTTAGGGGGAGAATACACTGAAGCTTTCTTT,CSARWVLGGEYTEAFF
TRBJ2-2,TRBV4-1,NA,NA,TGCGCCAGCAGCCAAGCCCGTGCCACCGGGGAGCTGTTTTTT,CASSQARATGELFF
TRBJ1-1,TRBV5-6,NA,NA,TGTGCCAGCAGCTTGGGGCGGGGGAACACTGAAGCTTTCTTT,CASSLGRGNTEAFF
TRBJ1-1,TRBV19,NA,NA,TGTGCCAGTACGTTCCGGTGGGATATTGAAGCTTTCTTT,CASTFRWDIEAFF
TRBJ1-1,TRBV6-5,NA,NA,TGTGCCAGCAGTTCCCAACTAAACACTGAAGCTTTCTTT,CASSSQLNTEAFF
TRBJ2-2,TRBV9,NA,once,TGTGCCAGCAGCGTAAGGGCCGGGGAGCTGTTTTTT,CASSVRAGELFF
TRBJ1-1,TRBV6-2/TRBV6-3,NA,NA,TGTGCCAGCAGACAACGATCGGACCTTTTCGATGAAGCTTTCTTT,CASRQRSDLFDEAFF
TRBJ1-1,TRBV10-3,NA,NA,TGTGCCATCGGGGAAAACACTGAAGCTTTCTTT,CAIGENTEAFF
TRBJ1-3,TRBV20-1,NA,NA,TGCAGTGCTAGAGTTCCTACTGGAAACACCATATATTTT,CSARVPTGNTIYF
TRBJ2-1,TRBV4-3,NA,NA,TGCGCCAGCAGCCAAGATGTTGGAATCTCCAATGAGCAGTTCTTC,CASSQDVGISNEQFF
TRBJ2-4,TRBV11-2,NA,NA,TGTGCCAGCAGCCCAACACAGGGATACGTTCTAGCCAAAAACATTCAGTACTTC,CASSPTQGYVLAKNIQYF
TRBJ2-3,TRBV28,TRBD2,NA,TGTGCCAGCAGCCCATGGGCTAGCGGGAAAGATACGCAGTATTTT,CASSPWASGKDTQYF
TRBJ2-3,TRBV9,NA,NA,TGTGCCAGCAGCGAAGAAGGGTGGGCAGATACGCAGTATTTT,CASSEEGWADTQYF
TRBJ2-1,TRBV9,NA,NA,TGTGCCAGCAGCGAACCACTAGCTAGTGAGCAGTTCTTC,CASSEPLASEQFF
TRBJ2-3,TRBV11-3,NA,NA,TGTGCCAGCAGCTCAACTAGTAGTATCACAGATACGCAGTATTTT,CASSSTSSITDTQYF
TRBJ1-2,TRBV27,NA,NA,TGTGCCAGCAGTTTGAGCACAGGGAGTCATGGCTACACCTTC,CASSLSTGSHGYTF
TRBJ1-4,TRBV15,NA,NA,TGTGCCACCAGCAGTGCAGGGACCTCTCCGACGGGAAAACTGTTTTTT,CATSSAGTSPTGKLFF
TRBJ2-1,TRBV7-9,TRBD2,NA,TGTGCCAGCAGCCTTATACTAGCGGGAGACAATGAGCAGTTCTTC,CASSLILAGDNEQFF
TRBJ1-6,TRBV4-1,TRBD1,NA,TGCGCCAGCAGCCAGGGACAGGGGTTAGATTCACCCCTCCACTTT,CASSQGQGLDSPLHF
TRBJ1-1,TRBV19,NA,NA,TGTGCCACCCGGGGGGGATGGACTGAAGCTTTCTTT,CATRGGWTEAFF
TRBJ1-4,TRBV7-6,NA,NA,TGTGCCAGCAGCCACGACTGGACCCGAGAAAAACTGTTTTTT,CASSHDWTREKLFF